One and the same sample provided the 21 T cell receptor beta chains below, sequenced in a study of CD8 T cells in Susac syndrome (dated by TCRdb to about 2019). Libraries were prepared through the immunoSEQ multiplex PCR assay. RNA was extracted with the RNeasy kit and 0.5 to 1 ug was reverse transcribed using random hexamers. TCRdb reran the public reads through fastp at Q25 and MiXCR, keeping productive beta chains. One record per CDR3 amino acid sequence lists the most common genes and DNA. This sample gives about 300,000 distinct CDR3 sequences in total; 70% to 90% of them show up just once. Roughly 0.17% of the sample lies in the top ten. The sample comprised CD8+ T cells from PBMCs. Receptors originate from a human donor with multiple sclerosis.

The gene calls are TRBV25-1 and TRBJ2-5; D not resolved. CDR1 MGHDK and CDR2 SYGVNS come from the germline V gene. The CDR3 is 12 amino acids. V dropped 3 bases and J dropped 5 bases, with 7 bases sitting between them. The CDR3 nucleotides read TGTGCCAGCAGTGAGGTAGGGGAGACCCAGTACTTC. Protein sequence: CASSEVGETQYF.

A few counts support this clonotype. The chain employs TRBV6-1 and TRBJ1-1; 7 bases line up with TRBD1. This CDR3 has 14 amino acids. Trimming removed 7 bases from V and 1 base from J; junction bases left unmatched: 6. In germline, CDR1 is MNHNS, CDR2 SASEGT. CDR3 sequence (DNA): TGTGCCAGCACCCCTGCAGGGGGGAACACTGAAGCTTTCTTT. Protein: CASTPAGGNTEAFF.

This clonotype showed up just once. The rearrangement uses TRBV27 and TRBJ2-1, with 8 bases that match TRBD2. CDR1 and CDR2 (germline): MNHEY, SMNVEV (reference sequence). CDR3 length: 17 amino acids. Trimming removed 1 base from V and 5 bases from J; junction bases left unmatched: 10. The CDR3 sequence: CASSLYFVAGGHNEQFF. DNA of the CDR3: TGTGCCAGCAGTTTATATTTTGTGGCGGGGGGACACAATGAGCAGTTCTTC.

The V gene is TRBV20-1, the J gene TRBJ1-1; TRBD1 matches at 7 bases. The CDR3 consists of 13 residues. Germline lookup yields CDR1 DFQATT and CDR2 SNEGSKA (reference sequence). Trimming took 8 bases from V and 0 from J; bases not matched to a gene: 6. The CDR3 protein is CSTLGQVNTEAFF. The CDR3, as DNA: TGCAGTACCCTCGGACAGGTGAACACTGAAGCTTTCTTT.

This chain links TRBV7-9 with TRBJ2-1, with 8 bases lining up with TRBD2. The CDR3 is 19 amino acids. V was clipped by 4 bases and J by 7 bases; unmatched bases: 21. Looked up from germline, CDR1 is SEHNR and CDR2 is FQNEAQ (reference sequence). CDR3 DNA: TGTGCCAGCAGCTCACAGGAAGCAAGAGCGGGGGTAGGGACAAATGAGCAGTTCTTC. Translating gives CASSSQEARAGVGTNEQFF.

This chain connects TRBV29-1 to TRBJ2-6, with a tentative D call TRBD1 (6 bases). In germline, CDR1 is SQVTM, CDR2 ANQGSEA. CDR3 size: 16 residues. V was clipped by 5 bases and J by 0 bases, with 14 bases between them. The CDR3 loop is CSVKGVPFSGANVLTF. In DNA form, the CDR3 reads TGCAGCGTTAAGGGGGTGCCCTTCTCTGGGGCCAACGTCCTGACTTTC.

The gene calls are TRBV11-2 and TRBJ2-7; D gene unclear. Between the trimmed V and J ends, which lost 3 bases and 3 bases, there was a span of 9 bases. The CDR3 covers 13 residues. Per germline, CDR1 SGHAT and CDR2 FQNNGV. The DNA of the CDR3 is TGTGCCAGCAGCTTTGGTGGGATCTACGAGCAGTACTTC. Protein sequence: CASSFGGIYEQYF.

The chain has TRBV27 and TRBJ1-1; D is unresolved. Trimming shortened V by 0 bases and J by 3 bases, and 5 bases separated the two germline ends. Germline V lookup: CDR1 MNHEY, CDR2 SMNVEV (reference sequence). This CDR3 comprises 13 residues. CDR3 nucleotide sequence: TGTGCCAGCAGTTTATCCTCGTACACTGAAGCTTTCTTT. Amino acid sequence: CASSLSSYTEAFF.

J is TRBJ1-5 and V is TRBV6-5, with TRBD1 matching 8 bases. Per the germline V gene, CDR1 is MNHEY and CDR2 is SVGAGI. The CDR3 has 15 amino acids. With 4 bases clipped from V and 2 bases from J, the junction kept 4 bases outside the gene matches. The DNA of the CDR3 is TGTGCCAGCAGTTTATCGACAGGGGGCAATCAGCCCCAGCATTTT. Protein product: CASSLSTGGNQPQHF.

V and J are TRBV9 and TRBJ2-5, with D unclear. The CDR3 contains 15 residues. Germline lookup yields CDR1 SGDLS and CDR2 YYNGEE. V gave up 2 bases and J gave up 5 bases, with 16 bases separating them. As DNA, the CDR3 is TGTGCCAGCAGCGTGGGTAGCAACCTCGGGGAGACCCAGTACTTC. It is translated as CASSVGSNLGETQYF.

This clonotype was observed a single time. The chain recombines TRBV4-3 with TRBJ2-7; the match to TRBD2 covers 7 bases. This CDR3 region has 14 residues. Trimming cost V 1 base and J 4 bases; bases outside gene matches: 4. Germline V gives CDR1 LGHNA, CDR2 YSLEER. The CDR3 coding sequence is TGCGCCAGCAGCCAAGGTATCGGGAGGTACGAGCAGTACTTC. It codes for CASSQGIGRYEQYF.

The J gene is TRBJ2-1, the V gene TRBV29-1; the match to TRBD2 covers 7 bases. Germline V gene lookup returns CDR1 SQVTM and CDR2 ANQGSEA. CDR3 size: 13 residues. V was clipped by 4 bases and J by 4 bases; unmatched bases: 4. The CDR3 region is CSVVGGGYNEQFF. CDR3 coding DNA: TGCAGCGTTGTAGGCGGGGGTTACAATGAGCAGTTCTTC.

The chain employs TRBV7-8 and TRBJ2-7; unclear D gene. Germline CDR1 is SGHVS and CDR2 is FQNEAQ. Trimming took off 1 base at V and 0 bases at J, with 7 bases between the two ends. This CDR3 comprises 14 residues. DNA of the CDR3: TGTGCCAGCAGCTTAGACCCACTCTCCTACGAGCAGTACTTC. Its protein is CASSLDPLSYEQYF. Complete variable domain (other parts from reference TRBV7-8 and TRBJ2-7): GAGVSQSPRYKVAKRGQDVALRCDPISGHVSLFWYQQALGQGPEFLTYFQNEAQLDKSGLPSDRFFAERPEGSVSTLKIQRTQQEDSAVYLCASSLDPLSYEQYFGPGTRLTVT.

The CDR3: CASSSRGVSETQYF. CDR3 nucleotide sequence: TGTGCCAGCAGCTCACGGGGGGTGTCGGAGACCCAGTACTTC. The chain links TRBV7-9 to TRBJ2-5; 7 positions match TRBD2. Looked up from germline, CDR1 is SEHNR and CDR2 is FQNEAQ (reference sequence). The junction had 7 bases not matched to a gene; V was cut back by 4 bases and J by 5 bases. The CDR3 contains 14 residues.

The J gene is TRBJ1-4, the V gene TRBV9; D unresolved. CDR3 length: 14 residues. The germline CDR1 and CDR2 sequences are SGDLS and YYNGEE. V was shortened by 3 bases and J by 4 bases, with 10 bases between the two germline ends. CDR3 coding DNA: TGTGCCAGCAGCGCGGGTCGGGGTAATGAAAAACTGTTTTTT. The encoded protein is CASSAGRGNEKLFF. Full variable domain (missing parts from reference TRBV9 and TRBJ1-4): DSGVTQTPKHLITATGQRVTLRCSPRSGDLSVYWYQQSLDQGLQFLIQYYNGEERAKGNILERFSAQQFPDLHSELNLSSLELGDSALYFCASSAGRGNEKLFFGSGTQLSVL.

The chain has TRBV20-1 and TRBJ1-1, with TRBD1 matching 7 bases. J gave up 0 bases and V 6 bases, and 7 bases lay outside the gene matches. In germline, CDR1 is DFQATT, CDR2 SNEGSKA (reference sequence). The CDR3 contains 14 residues. CDR3 nucleotides: TGCAGTGCAAGGGGGCTTAGTATGAACACTGAAGCTTTCTTT. Its protein is CSARGLSMNTEAFF.

J is TRBJ2-1 and V is TRBV19; D perhaps matches TRBD1 (6 bases). This CDR3 contains 13 residues. V was trimmed by 2 bases and J by 8 bases, leaving 10 bases between them. Germline lookup yields CDR1 LNHDA and CDR2 SQIVND (reference sequence). The chain's CDR3 is CASSIQGKYEQFF. In nucleotides, the CDR3 is TGTGCCAGTAGTATACAGGGGAAATATGAGCAGTTCTTC.

This chain connects TRBV29-1 to TRBJ2-1, with D perhaps TRBD2 (7 bases). Trimming stripped 4 bases from V and 6 bases from J, with 16 bases between. The CDR3 length is 14 residues. Germline values: CDR1 SQVTM, CDR2 ANQGSEA. The CDR3: CSVGGGRGTNEQFF. CDR3 sequence (DNA): TGCAGCGTTGGGGGGGGCCGGGGAACCAATGAGCAGTTCTTC.

V usage is TRBV11-2 and J usage is TRBJ2-7, with TRBD1 matching over 9 bases. V shed 0 bases, J shed 4 bases, and the junction held 7 bases outside the gene matches. Germline CDR1 is SGHAT and CDR2 is FQNNGV. The CDR3 consists of 16 residues. DNA of the CDR3: TGTGCCAGCAGCTTAGAGCGAACAGGGGGCTCGTACGAGCAGTACTTC. This codes for CASSLERTGGSYEQYF.

The genes are TRBV12-3 or TRBV12-4 and TRBJ2-6; D ambiguous. This CDR3 comprises 18 residues. V dropped 5 bases and J dropped 0 bases, with 17 bases sitting between them. CDR3 region: CASSPHGIPFSGANVLTF. The DNA for the CDR3 is TGTGCCAGCAGTCCTCATGGGATCCCCTTCTCTGGGGCCAACGTCCTGACTTTC.

V gene TRBV27 combines with J gene TRBJ2-5, with 9 bases fitting TRBD2. J was trimmed by 2 bases and V by 3 bases; bases with no gene match: 4. Germline CDR1 reads MNHEY; CDR2 reads SMNVEV (reference sequence). CDR3 length: 15 amino acids. The CDR3 reads CASSFATSGQETQYF. CDR3 bases: TGTGCCAGCAGTTTCGCAACTAGCGGGCAAGAGACCCAGTACTTC.